This T cell receptor (beta chain) was sequenced in a study of CD8+ T cells in alopecia areata. Study conclusions and caveats: Alopecia totalis/universalis scalp especially showed more expanded CD8+ clones than normal scalp. Mice gave a clearer picture of TCR sharing than patients did, possibly for HLA-related reasons.

TCR sequencing used cDNA made by reverse transcription of extracted RNA. TCRdb's table, derived via immunoSEQ multiplex PCR, lists solely in-frame clones and lacks some. The counts give roughly 260,000 clones, none of them seen only once; more than 0.95% is held by the top ten. CD4, CD8alpha, NKG2D, NKG2ACE and other markers guided sorting of pooled cutaneous lymph node cells. Turning to this clone: Its antigen is not known. Gene names follow the mouse nomenclature. The sequence runs out 4 residues before the end of the CDR3; the remainder is reconstructed from the germline J gene.

The CDR3 totals 14 residues. Germline V gene sequence: CDR1 GKSSPN, CDR2 SITVG. After removal of 3 bases from V and 6 bases from J, the junction contained 4 bases not matched to a gene. The chain carries TRBV31 and TRBJ2-1; TRBD2 matches at 11 bases. Material for sequencing was CD4+ T cells sorted from a lymph node. The TCR sequence derives from a C3H/HeJ mouse with alopecia areata. The MHC haplotype recorded for the strain is H2-k. CDR3 sequence: CAWSPGLGVAEQFF. The sequenced part of the CDR3 DNA is TGTGCCTGGAGCCCGGGACTGGGGGTTGCT.